These T cell receptor beta chains were read from a single sample in a study of cytotoxic CD8 clonotypes in ibrutinib-treated CLL. TCRdb's table, derived via immunoSEQ multiplex PCR, lists solely in-frame clones and lacks some. Of about 14,000 clones listed, about 60% are singletons. The sequences come from PBMCs, collected before ibrutinib treatment. These receptors all come from a human donor with chronic lymphocytic leukemia. Each CDR3 is given with its conserved first and last residue. The D gene is left open where the match is weak. Part of the rows lack a size; the others show once, few, many or a class for expanded clones.

abundance	d_gene	v_gene	j_gene	CDR3aa	CDR3nt
.	TRBD2	TRBV6-5	TRBJ2-2	CASRHEAGGELFF	TGTGCCAGCAGACACGAAGCGGGGGGGGAGCTGTTTTTT
.	TRBD1	TRBV6-6	TRBJ2-7	CASNARTGMGEQYF	TGTGCCAGCAACGCGAGGACAGGGATGGGCGAGCAATACTTC
.	.	TRBV7-2	TRBJ2-1	CASSRPRGPSNEQFF	TGTGCCAGCAGCCGCCCCAGGGGTCCCTCCAATGAGCAGTTCTTC
few	TRBD1	TRBV18	TRBJ1-1	CASSPPRQGLAFF	TGTGCCAGCTCACCCCCGCGACAGGGTTTAGCTTTCTTT
once	.	TRBV19	TRBJ1-2	CASSHGVGYSYTF	TGTGCCAGTAGTCACGGTGTTGGGTATAGCTACACCTTC
.	.	TRBV6-5	TRBJ1-2	CASSEFKGPGGYTF	TGTGCCAGCAGTGAATTTAAAGGGCCCGGTGGCTACACCTTC
.	.	TRBV6-1	TRBJ1-1	CASSENTEAFF	TGTGCCAGCAGTGAGAACACTGAAGCTTTCTTT
.	.	TRBV19	TRBJ2-7	CASSPAGTPNTGEQYF	TGTGCCAGTAGTCCCGCAGGGACCCCAAATACGGGCGAGCAGTACTTC
.	TRBD2	TRBV7-9	TRBJ2-7	CASSFPTSGRSGYEQYF	TGTGCCAGCAGCTTTCCGACTAGCGGGAGAAGTGGCTACGAGCAGTACTTC
.	.	TRBV6-6	TRBJ1-2	CASSYAQAPSGYTF	TGTGCCAGCAGTTACGCCCAGGCACCGAGCGGCTACACCTTC
.	TRBD2	TRBV30	TRBJ2-7	CAWSWLAGGYNEQYF	TGTGCCTGGAGTTGGCTAGCGGGAGGGTACAACGAGCAGTACTTC
.	TRBD2	TRBV10-1	TRBJ2-1	CASSENPGGASGRGYNEQFF	TGCGCCAGCAGTGAAAATCCCGGGGGGGCTAGCGGGAGAGGATACAATGAGCAGTTCTTC
.	.	TRBV5-1	TRBJ1-6	CASSLQGIYNSPLHF	TGCGCCAGCAGCTTGCAGGGGATCTATAATTCACCCCTCCACTTT
.	.	TRBV9	TRBJ1-5	CASSVGVGNQPQHF	TGTGCCAGCAGCGTAGGGGTGGGCAATCAGCCCCAGCATTTT
.	TRBD2	TRBV4-2	TRBJ2-7	CASSQGLGGLAGEDEQYF	TGTGCCAGCAGCCAAGGACTCGGAGGACTAGCGGGAGAAGATGAGCAGTACTTC
.	.	TRBV7-2	TRBJ2-3	CASSFGGSTDTQYF	TGTGCCAGCAGCTTCGGAGGAAGCACAGATACGCAGTATTTT